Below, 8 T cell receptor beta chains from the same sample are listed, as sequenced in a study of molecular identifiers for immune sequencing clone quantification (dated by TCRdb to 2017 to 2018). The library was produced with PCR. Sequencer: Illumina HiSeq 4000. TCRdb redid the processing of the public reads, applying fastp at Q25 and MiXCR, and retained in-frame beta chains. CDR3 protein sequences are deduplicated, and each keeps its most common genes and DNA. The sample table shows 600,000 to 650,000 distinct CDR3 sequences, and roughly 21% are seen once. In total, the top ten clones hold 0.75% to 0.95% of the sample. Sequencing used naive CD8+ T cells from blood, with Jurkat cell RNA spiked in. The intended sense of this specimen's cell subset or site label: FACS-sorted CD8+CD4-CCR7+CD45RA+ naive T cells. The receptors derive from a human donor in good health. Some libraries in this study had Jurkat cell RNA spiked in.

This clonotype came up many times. Here the CDR3 DNA reads TGTGCCAGCAGCATAGACTCGTCTATGTGGGAGACCCAGTACTTC. Translated: CASSIDSSMWETQYF. The chain combines TRBV7-2 with TRBJ2-5, with D hard to call. V was shortened by 5 bases and J by 5 bases, with 18 bases between the two germline ends. The CDR3 is 15 amino acids. Germline CDR1 SGHTA, CDR2 FQGNSA.

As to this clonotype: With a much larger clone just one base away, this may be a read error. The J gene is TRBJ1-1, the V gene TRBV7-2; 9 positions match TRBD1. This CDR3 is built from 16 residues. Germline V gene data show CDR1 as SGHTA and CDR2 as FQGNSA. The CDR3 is CASGLNPGQGTTEAFF. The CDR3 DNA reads TGCGCCAGCGGCCTCAACCCGGGACAGGGTACCACTGAAGCTTTCTTT.

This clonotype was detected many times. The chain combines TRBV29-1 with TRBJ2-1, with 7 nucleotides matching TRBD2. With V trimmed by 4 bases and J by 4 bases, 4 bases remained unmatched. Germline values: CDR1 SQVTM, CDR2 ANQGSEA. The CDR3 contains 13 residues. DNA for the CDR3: TGCAGCGTTGGGGGGGGGGAGTACAATGAGCAGTTCTTC. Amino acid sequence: CSVGGGEYNEQFF.

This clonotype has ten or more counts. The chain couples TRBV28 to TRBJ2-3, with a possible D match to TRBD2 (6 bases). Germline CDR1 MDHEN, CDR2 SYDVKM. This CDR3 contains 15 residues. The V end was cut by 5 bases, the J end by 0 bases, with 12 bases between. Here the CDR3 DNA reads TGTGCCAGCAGTCGTCCTAGCGTTAGCACAGATACGCAGTATTTT. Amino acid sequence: CASSRPSVSTDTQYF. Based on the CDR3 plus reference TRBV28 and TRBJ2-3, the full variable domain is DVKVTQSSRYLVKRTGEKVFLECVQDMDHENMFWYRQDPGLGLRLIYFSYDVKMKEKGDIPEGYSVSREKKERFSLILESASTNQTSMYLCASSRPSVSTDTQYFGPGTRLTVL.

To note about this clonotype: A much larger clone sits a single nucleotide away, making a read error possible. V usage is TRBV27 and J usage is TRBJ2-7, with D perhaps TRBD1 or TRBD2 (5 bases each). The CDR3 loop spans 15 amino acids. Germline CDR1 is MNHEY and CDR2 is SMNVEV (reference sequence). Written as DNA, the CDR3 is TGTGCCAGCGCGGTCGCCGGGACCGGGTCCTACGAGCAGTGCTTC. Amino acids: CASAVAGTGSYEQCF.

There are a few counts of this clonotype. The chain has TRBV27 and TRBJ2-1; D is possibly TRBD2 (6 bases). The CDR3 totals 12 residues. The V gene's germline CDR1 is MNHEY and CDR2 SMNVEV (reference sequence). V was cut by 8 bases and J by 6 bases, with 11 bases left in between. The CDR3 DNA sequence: TGTGCCAGCGGGCGGGGACGCAATGAGCAGTTCTTC. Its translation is CASGRGRNEQFF.

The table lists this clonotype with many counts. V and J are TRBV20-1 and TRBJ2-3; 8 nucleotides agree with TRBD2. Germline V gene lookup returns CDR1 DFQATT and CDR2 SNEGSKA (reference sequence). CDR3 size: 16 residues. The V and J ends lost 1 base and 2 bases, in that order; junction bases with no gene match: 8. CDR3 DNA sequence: TGCAGTGCTAGAGGGACACTAGCGGTAACCACAGATACGCAGTATTTT. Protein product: CSARGTLAVTTDTQYF.

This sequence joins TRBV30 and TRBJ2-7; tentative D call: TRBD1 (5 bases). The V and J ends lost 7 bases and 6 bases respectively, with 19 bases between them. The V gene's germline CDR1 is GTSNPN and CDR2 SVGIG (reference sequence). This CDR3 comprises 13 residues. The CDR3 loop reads CALAWAGFGEQYF. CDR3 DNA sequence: TGTGCCTTGGCCTGGGCAGGGTTTGGCGAGCAGTACTTC.